The rows below give T cell receptor beta chains drawn from one sample of a study of T cell repertoires in cytomegalovirus infection. No cognate antigen is known for these TCRs. TCRdb analysed the reads with MiXCR anew, one entry per CDR3 protein. The table has 600,000 to 700,000 distinct CDR3 sequences, around 32% seen once. Sample: cultured PBMCs, taken from culture after CMV antigen stimulation. These receptors came from a human donor in good health (CMV status not recorded). Some clones in this sample may be carry-over from other donors' samples. The CDR3 runs from the conserved cysteine through the conserved F or W. The D gene is left open where the match is weak. Size is omitted from some rows. Given values are once, few, many or a class for expanded clones.

D gene: TRBD1; J gene: TRBJ1-2; V gene: TRBV4-1; clone size: -; CDR3 DNA: TGCGCCAGCAGCCAACGGGACAGACAGTTGGGTTATGGCTACACCTTC; CDR3 protein: CASSQRDRQLGYGYTF
D gene: -; J gene: TRBJ2-3; V gene: TRBV6-5; clone size: few; CDR3 DNA: TGTGCCAGCAGTTTCCGACTCTTAAACACAGATACGCAGTATTTT; CDR3 protein: CASSFRLLNTDTQYF
D gene: -; J gene: TRBJ1-1; V gene: TRBV7-2; clone size: many; CDR3 DNA: TGTGCCAGCAGCCGCGGGACTCAGGGGACTGAAGCTTTCTTT; CDR3 protein: CASSRGTQGTEAFF
D gene: -; J gene: TRBJ1-2; V gene: TRBV6-5; clone size: few; CDR3 DNA: TGTGCCAGCAGTTACGCGTGGAGTGAGGACTATGGCTACACCTTC; CDR3 protein: CASSYAWSEDYGYTF
D gene: TRBD1; J gene: TRBJ1-6; V gene: TRBV7-4; clone size: -; CDR3 DNA: TGTGCCAGCAATGACAGGGGAGATTCACCCCTCCACTTT; CDR3 protein: CASNDRGDSPLHF
D gene: TRBD2; J gene: TRBJ2-3; V gene: TRBV30; clone size: -; CDR3 DNA: TGTGCCTGGAGGAGCGGGAGCCAGCATACGCAGTATTTT; CDR3 protein: CAWRSGSQHTQYF
D gene: -; J gene: TRBJ2-1; V gene: TRBV29-1; clone size: -; CDR3 DNA: TGCAGCGCCTACCCGGGACGGACAGATGAGCAGTTCTTC; CDR3 protein: CSAYPGRTDEQFF
D gene: -; J gene: TRBJ2-7; V gene: TRBV10-3; clone size: -; CDR3 DNA: TGTGCCATCAGTGAGTCCGCGGGCTCCTACGAGCAGTACTTC; CDR3 protein: CAISESAGSYEQYF
D gene: -; J gene: TRBJ2-1; V gene: TRBV6-1; clone size: -; CDR3 DNA: TGTGCCAGCAGGCCTTCCACGGTCCAAGCGGGGCAGTTCTTC; CDR3 protein: CASRPSTVQAGQFF
D gene: -; J gene: TRBJ2-5; V gene: TRBV7-8; clone size: -; CDR3 DNA: TGTGCCAGCAGCTACTGGACAGCTGGGGAAGAGACCCAGTACTTC; CDR3 protein: CASSYWTAGEETQYF
D gene: TRBD2; J gene: TRBJ2-1; V gene: TRBV7-8; clone size: -; CDR3 DNA: TGTGCCAGCAGCTTAGAAGCGGGGGTTGTTGAGCAGTTCTTC; CDR3 protein: CASSLEAGVVEQFF
D gene: -; J gene: TRBJ2-3; V gene: TRBV12-3/TRBV12-4; clone size: few; CDR3 DNA: TGTGCCAGCCGAGAGGCCGGCCCCACGCAGTATTTT; CDR3 protein: CASREAGPTQYF
D gene: TRBD1; J gene: TRBJ1-1; V gene: TRBV7-2; clone size: many; CDR3 DNA: TGTGCCAGCAGCTTAGTGGGACAGGGAAGATTCACTGAAGCTTTCTTT; CDR3 protein: CASSLVGQGRFTEAFF
D gene: TRBD1; J gene: TRBJ1-1; V gene: TRBV12-3/TRBV12-4; clone size: few; CDR3 DNA: TGTGCCAGCAGTTGGACAGGGGGCAAAGCTTTCTTT; CDR3 protein: CASSWTGGKAFF
D gene: -; J gene: TRBJ2-6; V gene: TRBV27; clone size: -; CDR3 DNA: TGTGCCAGCAGTTTAATCGGCTCTGGGGCCAACGTCCTGACTTTC; CDR3 protein: CASSLIGSGANVLTF
D gene: TRBD1; J gene: TRBJ2-3; V gene: TRBV12-3/TRBV12-4; clone size: -; CDR3 DNA: TGTGCCAGCAGGCGCTACCCGGGACAGCGCGAGTATTTT; CDR3 protein: CASRRYPGQREYF
D gene: -; J gene: TRBJ1-1; V gene: TRBV6-5; clone size: -; CDR3 DNA: TGTGCCAGCAGTTACTCGAGGCAGTCAGGGGAGAACACTGAAGCTTTCTTT; CDR3 protein: CASSYSRQSGENTEAFF
D gene: -; J gene: TRBJ2-7; V gene: TRBV20-1; clone size: -; CDR3 DNA: TGCAGTGCTAGAGGCCCCCGGGCGGACAACTCCTACGAGCAGTACTTC; CDR3 protein: CSARGPRADNSYEQYF
D gene: -; J gene: TRBJ1-1; V gene: TRBV15; clone size: -; CDR3 DNA: TGTGCCACCAGCAGAGATTGGGGGACGGCGAGGACTTTCTTT; CDR3 protein: CATSRDWGTARTFF
D gene: -; J gene: TRBJ2-3; V gene: TRBV18; clone size: -; CDR3 DNA: TGTGCCAGCTCACCGACGTCCGGGGGCGGCACAGATACGCAGTATTTT; CDR3 protein: CASSPTSGGGTDTQYF